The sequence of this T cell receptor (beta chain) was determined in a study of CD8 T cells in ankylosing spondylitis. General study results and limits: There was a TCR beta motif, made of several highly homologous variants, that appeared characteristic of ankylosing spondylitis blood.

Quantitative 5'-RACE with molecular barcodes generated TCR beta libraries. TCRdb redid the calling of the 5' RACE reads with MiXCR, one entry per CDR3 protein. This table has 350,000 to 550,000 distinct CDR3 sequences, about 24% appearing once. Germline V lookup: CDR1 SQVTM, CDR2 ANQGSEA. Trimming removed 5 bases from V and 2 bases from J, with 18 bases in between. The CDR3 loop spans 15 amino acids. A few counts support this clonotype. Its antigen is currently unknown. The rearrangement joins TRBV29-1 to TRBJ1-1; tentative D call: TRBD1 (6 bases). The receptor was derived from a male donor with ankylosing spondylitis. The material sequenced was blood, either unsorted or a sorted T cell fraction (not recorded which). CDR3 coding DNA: TGCAGCGTTTGGGGGGGGCGACCACTCAACACTGAAGCTTTCTTT. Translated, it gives CSVWGGRPLNTEAFF.